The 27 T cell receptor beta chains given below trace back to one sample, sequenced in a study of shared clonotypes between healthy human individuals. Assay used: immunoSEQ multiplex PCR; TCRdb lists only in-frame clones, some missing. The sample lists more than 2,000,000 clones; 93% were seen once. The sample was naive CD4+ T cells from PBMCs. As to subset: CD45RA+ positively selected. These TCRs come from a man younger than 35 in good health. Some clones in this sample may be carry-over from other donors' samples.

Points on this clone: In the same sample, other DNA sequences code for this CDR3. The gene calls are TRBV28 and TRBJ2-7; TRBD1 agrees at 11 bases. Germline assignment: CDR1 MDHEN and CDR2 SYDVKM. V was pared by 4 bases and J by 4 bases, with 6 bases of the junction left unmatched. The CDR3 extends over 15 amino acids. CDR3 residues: CASSSPGQGDYEQYF. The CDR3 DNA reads TGTGCCAGCAGTTCCCCGGGACAGGGGGATTACGAGCAGTACTTC.

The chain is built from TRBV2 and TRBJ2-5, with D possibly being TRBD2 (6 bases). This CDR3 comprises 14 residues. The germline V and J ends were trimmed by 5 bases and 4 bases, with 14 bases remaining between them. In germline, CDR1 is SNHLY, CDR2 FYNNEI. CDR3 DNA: TGTGCCAGCAGTCCCGGGGCGGGGAGAGAGACCCAGTACTTC. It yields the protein CASSPGAGRETQYF.

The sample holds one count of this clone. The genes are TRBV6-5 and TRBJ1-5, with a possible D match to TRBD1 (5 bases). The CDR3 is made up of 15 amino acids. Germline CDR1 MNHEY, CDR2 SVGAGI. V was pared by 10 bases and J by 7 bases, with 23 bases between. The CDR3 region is CATRGPGDKEQPQHF. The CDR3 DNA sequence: TGTGCCACCCGGGGACCGGGAGATAAGGAGCAGCCCCAGCATTTT.

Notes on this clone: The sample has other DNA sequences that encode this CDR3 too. In DNA, the CDR3 is TGTGCCAGCAGCTTGGTTGGGGGAGAGACCCAGTACTTC. This encodes CASSLVGGETQYF. The chain joins TRBV5-4 to TRBJ2-5, with D tentatively TRBD1 or TRBD2 (5 bases each). V lost 0 bases to trimming and J lost 4 bases, with 7 bases between them. The length of the CDR3 is 13 residues. Per germline, CDR1 SGHNT and CDR2 YYREEE (reference sequence).

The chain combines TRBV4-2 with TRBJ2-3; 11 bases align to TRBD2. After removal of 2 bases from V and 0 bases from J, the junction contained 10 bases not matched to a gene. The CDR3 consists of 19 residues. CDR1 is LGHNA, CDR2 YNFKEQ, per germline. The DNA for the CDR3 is TGTGCCAGCAGCCAATCCGGGACTAGCGGAACGACTAGCACAGATACGCAGTATTTT. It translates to CASSQSGTSGTTSTDTQYF.

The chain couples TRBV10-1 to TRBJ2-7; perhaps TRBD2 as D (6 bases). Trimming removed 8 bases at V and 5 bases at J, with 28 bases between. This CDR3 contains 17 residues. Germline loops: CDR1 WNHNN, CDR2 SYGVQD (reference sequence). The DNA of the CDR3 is TGCGCCAGCGAGTCGGGGGTCCGATTCATTGAGTCGCACGAGCAGTACTTC. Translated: CASESGVRFIESHEQYF.

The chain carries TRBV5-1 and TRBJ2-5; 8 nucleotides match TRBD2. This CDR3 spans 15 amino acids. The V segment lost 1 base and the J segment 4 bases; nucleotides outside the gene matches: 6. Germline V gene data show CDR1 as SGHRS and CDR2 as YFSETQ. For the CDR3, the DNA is TGCGCCAGCAGCTTGAGCGGGGGCCGGGGAGAGACCCAGTACTTC. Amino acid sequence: CASSLSGGRGETQYF.

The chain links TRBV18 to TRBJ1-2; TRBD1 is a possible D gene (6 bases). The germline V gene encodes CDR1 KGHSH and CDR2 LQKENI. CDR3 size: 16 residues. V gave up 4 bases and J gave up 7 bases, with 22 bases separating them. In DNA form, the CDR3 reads TGTGCCAGCTCACAAGGGCGACAGGAATACGCTGTTGGCTACACCTTC. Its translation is CASSQGRQEYAVGYTF.

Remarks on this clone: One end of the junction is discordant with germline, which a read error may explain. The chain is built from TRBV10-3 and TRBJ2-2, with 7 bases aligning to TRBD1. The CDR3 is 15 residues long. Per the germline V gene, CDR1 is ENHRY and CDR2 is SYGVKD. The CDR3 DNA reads TGTGCCAGCAACAACAGGGGTGGGGACACCGGGGAGCTGCTTTTT. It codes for CASNNRGGDTGELLF.

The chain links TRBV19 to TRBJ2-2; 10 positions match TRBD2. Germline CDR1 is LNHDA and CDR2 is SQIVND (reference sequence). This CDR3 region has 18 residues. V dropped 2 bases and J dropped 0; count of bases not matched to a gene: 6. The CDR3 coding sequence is TGTGCCAGTAGTATAACCTTACTAGCGGGGCCGAACACCGGGGAGCTGTTTTTT. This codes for CASSITLLAGPNTGELFF.

The CDR3 region has the DNA TGCGCCAGCAGCCAGGGGACCCCCGGGACCCAGTACTTC. Translation: CASSQGTPGTQYF. The rearrangement joins TRBV5-1 to TRBJ2-5; tentatively, D is TRBD1 (6 bases). The CDR3 sequence is 13 residues long. V was cut by 4 bases and J by 7 bases, with 14 bases left in between. Looked up from germline, CDR1 is SGHRS and CDR2 is YFSETQ.

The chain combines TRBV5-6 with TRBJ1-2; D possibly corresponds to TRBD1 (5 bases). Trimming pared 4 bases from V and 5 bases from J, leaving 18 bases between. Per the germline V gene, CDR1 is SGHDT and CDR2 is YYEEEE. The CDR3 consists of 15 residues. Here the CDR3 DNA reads TGTGCCAGCAGCATCAGACAGTCAGCAAGTTATGGCTACACCTTC. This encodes CASSIRQSASYGYTF.

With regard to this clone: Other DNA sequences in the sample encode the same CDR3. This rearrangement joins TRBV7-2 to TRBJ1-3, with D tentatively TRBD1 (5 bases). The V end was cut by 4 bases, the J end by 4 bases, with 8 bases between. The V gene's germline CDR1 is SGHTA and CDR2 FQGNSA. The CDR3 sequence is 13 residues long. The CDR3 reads CASSSRQGNTIYF. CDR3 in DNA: TGTGCCAGCAGCTCTAGACAGGGAAACACCATATATTTT.

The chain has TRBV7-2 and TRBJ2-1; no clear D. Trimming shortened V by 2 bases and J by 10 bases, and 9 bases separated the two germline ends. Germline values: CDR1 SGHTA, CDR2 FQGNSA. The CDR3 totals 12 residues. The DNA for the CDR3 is TGTGCCAGCAGCTTATGGACCGGAGAGCAGTTCTTC. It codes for CASSLWTGEQFF.

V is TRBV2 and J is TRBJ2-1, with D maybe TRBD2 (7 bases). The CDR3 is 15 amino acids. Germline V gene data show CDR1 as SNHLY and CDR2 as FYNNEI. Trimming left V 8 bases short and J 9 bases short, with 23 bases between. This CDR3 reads CASRPPEGGAAEQFF. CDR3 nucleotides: TGTGCCAGCCGACCACCCGAAGGGGGGGCGGCTGAGCAGTTCTTC.

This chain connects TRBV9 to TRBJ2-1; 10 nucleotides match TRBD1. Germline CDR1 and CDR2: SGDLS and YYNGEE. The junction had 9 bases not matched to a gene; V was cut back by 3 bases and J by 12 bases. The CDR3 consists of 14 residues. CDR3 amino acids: CASSETGGHQGQFF. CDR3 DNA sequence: TGTGCCAGCAGCGAGACAGGGGGCCACCAAGGGCAGTTCTTC.

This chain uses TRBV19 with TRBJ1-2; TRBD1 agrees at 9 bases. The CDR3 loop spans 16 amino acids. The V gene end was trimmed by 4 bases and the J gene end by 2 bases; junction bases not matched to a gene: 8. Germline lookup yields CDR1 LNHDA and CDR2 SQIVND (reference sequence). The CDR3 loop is CASSTPGQGRNYGYTF. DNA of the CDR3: TGTGCCAGTAGTACTCCGGGACAGGGCCGAAACTATGGCTACACCTTC.

The CDR3 DNA follows: TGTGCCAGTAGTAAAATAACCGGGACTGCCCAAGAGACCCAGTACTTC. The encoded protein is CASSKITGTAQETQYF. This chain links TRBV19 with TRBJ2-5; D is possibly TRBD2 (6 bases). Trimming cost V 4 bases and J 1 base, with 16 bases left between them. The germline V gene has CDR1 LNHDA and CDR2 SQIVND (reference sequence). The CDR3 extends over 16 amino acids.

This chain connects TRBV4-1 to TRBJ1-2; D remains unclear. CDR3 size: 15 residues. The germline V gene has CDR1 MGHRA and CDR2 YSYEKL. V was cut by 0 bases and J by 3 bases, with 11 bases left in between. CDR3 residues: CASSQDEGSYYGYTF. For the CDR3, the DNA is TGCGCCAGCAGCCAAGATGAAGGGTCTTACTATGGCTACACCTTC.

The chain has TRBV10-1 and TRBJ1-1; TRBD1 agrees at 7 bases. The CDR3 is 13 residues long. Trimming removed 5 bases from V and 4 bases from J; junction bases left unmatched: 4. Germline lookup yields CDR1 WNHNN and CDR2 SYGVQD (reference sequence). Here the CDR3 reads CASSYRGGTEAFF. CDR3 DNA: TGCGCCAGCAGTTACAGGGGCGGCACTGAAGCTTTCTTT.

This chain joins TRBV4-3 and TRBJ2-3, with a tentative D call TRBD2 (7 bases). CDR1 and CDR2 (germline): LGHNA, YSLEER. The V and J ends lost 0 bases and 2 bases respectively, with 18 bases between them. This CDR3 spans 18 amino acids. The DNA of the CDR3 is TGCGCCAGCAGCCAAGATTTTCGAGGGGGAGGGGTCACAGATACGCAGTATTTT. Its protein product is CASSQDFRGGGVTDTQYF.

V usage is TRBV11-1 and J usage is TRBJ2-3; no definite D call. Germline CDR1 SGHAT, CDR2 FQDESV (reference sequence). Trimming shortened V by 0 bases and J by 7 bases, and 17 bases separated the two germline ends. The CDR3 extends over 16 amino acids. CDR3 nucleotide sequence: TGTGCCAGCAGCTTAGCGGACCGGGCGCGAGGATATACGCAGTATTTT. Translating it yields CASSLADRARGYTQYF.

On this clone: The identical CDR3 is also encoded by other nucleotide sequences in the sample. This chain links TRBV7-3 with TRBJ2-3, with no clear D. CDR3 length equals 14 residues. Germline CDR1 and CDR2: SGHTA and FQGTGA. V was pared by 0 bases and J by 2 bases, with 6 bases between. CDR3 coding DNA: TGTGCCAGCAGCTTAACGGGGTCCACAGATACGCAGTATTTT. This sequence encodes CASSLTGSTDTQYF. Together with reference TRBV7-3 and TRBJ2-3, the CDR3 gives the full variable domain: GAGVSQTPSNKVTEKGKYVELRCDPISGHTALYWYRQSLGQGPEFLIYFQGTGAADDSGLPNDRFFAVRPEGSVSTLKIQRTERGDSAVYLCASSLTGSTDTQYFGPGTRLTVL.

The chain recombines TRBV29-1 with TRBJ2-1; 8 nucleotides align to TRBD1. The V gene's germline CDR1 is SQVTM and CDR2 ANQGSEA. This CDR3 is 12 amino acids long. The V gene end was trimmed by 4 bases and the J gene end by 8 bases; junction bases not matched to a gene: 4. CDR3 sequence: CSVGTGSDEQFF. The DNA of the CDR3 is TGCAGCGTTGGGACAGGGAGTGATGAGCAGTTCTTC.

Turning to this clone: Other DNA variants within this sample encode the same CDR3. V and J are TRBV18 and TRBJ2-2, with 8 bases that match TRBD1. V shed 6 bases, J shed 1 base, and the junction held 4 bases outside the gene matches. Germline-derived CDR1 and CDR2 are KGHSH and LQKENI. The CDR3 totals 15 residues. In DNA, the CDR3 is TGTGCCAGCTCCCAAGGACAGGGGAACACCGGGGAGCTGTTTTTT. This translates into CASSQGQGNTGELFF.

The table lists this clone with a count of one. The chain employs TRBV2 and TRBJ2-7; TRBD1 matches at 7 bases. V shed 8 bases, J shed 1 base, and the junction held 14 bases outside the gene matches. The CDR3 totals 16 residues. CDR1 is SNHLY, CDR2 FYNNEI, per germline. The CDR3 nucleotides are TGTGCCAGCCGGCCCCCCCGGGACAGCCCTTCCTACGAGCAGTACTTC. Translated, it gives CASRPPRDSPSYEQYF.

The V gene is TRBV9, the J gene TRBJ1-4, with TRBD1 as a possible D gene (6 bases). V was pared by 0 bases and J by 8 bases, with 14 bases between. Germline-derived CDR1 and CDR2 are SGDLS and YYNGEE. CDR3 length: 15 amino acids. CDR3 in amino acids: CASSVDQQGREKLFF. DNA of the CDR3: TGTGCCAGCAGCGTAGACCAACAGGGTCGGGAAAAACTGTTTTTT.